The next 19 T cell receptor beta chains were all read from a single sample in a study of T-cell reconstitution after alpha-beta-depleted transplantation in children. As it was prepared, the TCRbeta library received unique molecular identifiers. MiXCR, run by TCRdb on the PCR reads, gives a single entry per CDR3 protein. The sample consists of hundreds of thousands of distinct CDR3 sequences, roughly 15% of them appearing once. Sequencing was performed on PBMCs from the stem cell graft donor, taken from the stem cell graft. Receptor source: a human donor who donated a stem cell graft to a child with acute myeloid leukemia.

The rearrangement links TRBV6-5 to TRBJ2-7, with no clear D. Per the germline V gene, CDR1 is MNHEY and CDR2 is SVGAGI. Trimming stripped 0 bases from V and 4 bases from J, with 10 bases between. This CDR3 spans 14 amino acids. This CDR3 is CASSYSAESYEQYV. The CDR3 nucleotides are TGTGCCAGCAGTTACTCGGCGGAGTCATACGAGCAGTACGTC.

The sample holds many counts of this clonotype. The J gene is TRBJ1-5, the V gene TRBV12-3 or TRBV12-4; D call uncertain. This CDR3 has 13 amino acids. V was shortened by 4 bases and J by 3 bases, with 7 bases between the two germline ends. This chain's CDR3 is CASSSPINQPQHF. In DNA form, the CDR3 reads TGTGCCAGCAGTTCTCCGATCAATCAGCCCCAGCATTTT.

This clonotype appeared many times. J is TRBJ1-1 and V is TRBV20-1; 8 nucleotides line up with TRBD1. In germline, CDR1 is DFQATT, CDR2 SNEGSKA (reference sequence). The CDR3 extends over 18 amino acids. V lost 1 base, J lost 4 bases, and 17 bases stayed unmatched. The CDR3 sequence is CSARVVEAGGFIGTEAFF. CDR3 DNA: TGCAGTGCTAGAGTCGTGGAGGCAGGGGGCTTTATCGGCACTGAAGCTTTCTTT.

This clonotype was counted at least ten times. The CDR3 nucleotides are TGTGCCAGCAGTTACGGTGGGACAGCCCATGGCAATCAGCCCCAGCATTTT. Protein sequence: CASSYGGTAHGNQPQHF. The gene calls are TRBV6-5 and TRBJ1-5; 7 bases map to TRBD1. Trimming removed 2 bases from V and 2 bases from J; junction bases left unmatched: 9. This CDR3 is built from 17 residues. Germline-derived CDR1 and CDR2 are MNHEY and SVGAGI.

The chain uses TRBV7-2 and TRBJ1-3, with D perhaps matching TRBD1 (5 bases). The CDR3 is made up of 12 amino acids. CDR1 is SGHTA, CDR2 FQGNSA, per germline. Trimming pared 8 bases from V and 7 bases from J, leaving 12 bases between. DNA of the CDR3: TGTGCCAGCCCGGGGGGAGACAACACCATATATTTT. The encoded protein is CASPGGDNTIYF. Combining the CDR3 with reference TRBV7-2 and TRBJ1-3 gives the whole variable domain GAGVSQSPSNKVTEKGKDVELRCDPISGHTALYWYRQSLGQGLEFLIYFQGNSAPDKSGLPSDRFSAERTGGSVSTLTIQRTQQEDSAVYLCASPGGDNTIYFGEGSWLTVV.

The genes are TRBV10-3 and TRBJ2-7; D not certain. The V gene's germline CDR1 is ENHRY and CDR2 SYGVKD. The CDR3 runs 13 residues. V was cut by 0 bases and J by 3 bases, with 6 bases left in between. For the CDR3, the DNA is TGTGCCATCAGTGAGTCGGTTCTCTACGAGCAGTACGTC. Translated, it gives CAISESVLYEQYV.

The sample holds many counts of this clonotype. The genes are TRBV30 and TRBJ2-3; the D gene could be TRBD1 or TRBD2 (6 bases each). From germline, CDR1 is GTSNPN and CDR2 SVGIG (reference sequence). The V and J ends lost 0 bases and 5 bases respectively, with 12 bases between them. The CDR3 contains 14 residues. The chain's CDR3 is CAWSVGGPGDTQYF. CDR3 DNA: TGTGCCTGGAGTGTTGGGGGGCCGGGAGATACGCAGTATTTT.

V gene TRBV7-9 combines with J gene TRBJ1-2, with TRBD1 identical over 7 bases. V shed 2 bases and J 1 base; nucleotides not matched to a gene: 4. Germline V lookup: CDR1 SEHNR, CDR2 FQNEAQ (reference sequence). This CDR3 region has 15 residues. The CDR3 nucleotides are TGTGCCAGCAGCTTAACCCAGGGGGGTAACTATGGCTACACCTTC. Translating it yields CASSLTQGGNYGYTF.

This clonotype was recorded at least ten times. The chain's CDR3 is CSVELNLLHEQFF. In DNA form, the CDR3 reads TGCAGCGTTGAACTGAACCTCCTCCATGAGCAGTTCTTC. The rearrangement uses TRBV29-1 and TRBJ2-1; D unclear. The V and J ends lost 2 bases and 8 bases respectively, with 13 bases between them. This CDR3 has 13 residues. CDR1 is SQVTM and CDR2 is ANQGSEA in the germline V gene.

The chain joins TRBV20-1 to TRBJ1-6, with D maybe TRBD1 (6 bases). The CDR3 contains 18 residues. Germline V gene sequence: CDR1 DFQATT, CDR2 SNEGSKA (reference sequence). Trimming stripped 2 bases from V and 5 bases from J, with 22 bases between. CDR3 region: CSARRPGRGAPHNSPLHF. In nucleotides, the CDR3 is TGCAGTGCTAGACGCCCTGGACGGGGGGCCCCTCATAATTCACCCCTCCACTTT.

V gene TRBV5-1 combines with J gene TRBJ1-3; the D gene is possibly TRBD1 (6 bases). The CDR3 is 14 residues long. Trimming cost V 4 bases and J 4 bases, with 12 bases left between them. CDR1 is SGHRS, CDR2 YFSETQ, per germline. In nucleotides, the CDR3 is TGCGCCAGCAGCCGTGGAGGGGGAGGAAACACCATATATTTT. As protein: CASSRGGGGNTIYF.

The chain recombines TRBV20-1 with TRBJ2-1; 7 nucleotides line up with TRBD2. The CDR3 extends over 17 amino acids. With V trimmed by 0 bases and J by 3 bases, 11 bases remained unmatched. Germline CDR1 is DFQATT and CDR2 is SNEGSKA (reference sequence). The CDR3 sequence: CSARDPRGENFYNEQFF. In nucleotides, the CDR3 is TGCAGTGCTAGAGATCCTCGGGGGGAGAATTTCTACAATGAGCAGTTCTTC.

This chain links TRBV20-1 with TRBJ2-1; perhaps TRBD2 as D (7 bases). CDR1 and CDR2 from the germline V gene are DFQATT and SNEGSKA (reference sequence). The CDR3 runs 15 residues. V gave up 4 bases and J gave up 10 bases, with 23 bases separating them. As DNA, the CDR3 is TGCAGTGCTACCTCCATTGGCCTAGGGGGGGGGGAGCAGTTCTTC. Translating gives CSATSIGLGGGEQFF.

V is TRBV27 and J is TRBJ1-5, with D possibly TRBD1 on 5 matching bases. V was shortened by 0 bases and J by 1 base, with 10 bases between the two germline ends. Germline loops: CDR1 MNHEY, CDR2 SMNVEV (reference sequence). The CDR3 consists of 16 residues. Here the CDR3 DNA reads TGTGCCAGCAGTTTATCTCGGGGGTCGAGCAATCAGCCCCAGCATTTT. This gives the protein CASSLSRGSSNQPQHF.

This clonotype appeared many times. The genes are TRBV7-2 and TRBJ1-5, with D perhaps matching TRBD1 (5 bases). The germline V gene has CDR1 SGHTA and CDR2 FQGNSA. There are 15 residues in the CDR3. Trimming cost V 3 bases and J 3 bases, with 12 bases left between them. CDR3 amino acids: CASSFDRILNQPQHF. The CDR3 DNA is TGTGCCAGCAGCTTTGACAGAATTCTCAATCAGCCCCAGCATTTT.

This clonotype was seen a few times. This chain uses TRBV24-1 with TRBJ2-3; TRBD1 agrees at 8 bases. Germline V gives CDR1 KGHDR, CDR2 SFDVKD. V dropped 1 base and J dropped 3; count of bases not matched to a gene: 5. The CDR3 is 16 amino acids. CDR3 sequence reads: CATSDFEDRATDTQYF. The CDR3 nucleotides are TGTGCCACCAGTGATTTTGAGGACAGGGCTACAGATACGCAGTATTTT.

V usage is TRBV6-6 and J usage is TRBJ2-1; no reliable D call. Trimming pared 2 bases from V and 4 bases from J, leaving 6 bases between. The CDR3 has 13 residues. Germline assignment: CDR1 MNHNY and CDR2 SVGAGI (reference sequence). In DNA, the CDR3 is TGTGCCAGCAGTTACGAGACTTACAATGAGCAGTTCTTC. Translated, it gives CASSYETYNEQFF.

In this sample, this clonotype turned up many times. The chain recombines TRBV5-5 with TRBJ2-2; TRBD1 agrees at 7 bases. The CDR3 runs 15 residues. V was clipped by 2 bases and J by 7 bases; unmatched bases: 8. Per the germline V gene, CDR1 is SGHKS and CDR2 is YYEKEE (reference sequence). CDR3 in amino acids: CASSFTDRTSGELFF. The CDR3 nucleotides are TGTGCCAGCAGCTTTACGGACAGGACGAGCGGGGAGCTGTTTTTT.

The chain combines TRBV21-1 with TRBJ2-6. TRBV21-1 is classified as a pseudogene. The CDR3 sequence is 17 residues long. DNA of the CDR3: TGTGCCAGCAGCAAAGATCCGCGTAGGTCTGGGGCCAACGTCCTGACTTTC. Translation: CASSKDPRRSGANVLTF.